The 2 T cell receptor beta chains in this list originate from one sample, sequenced in a study of blood T cell repertoires in COVID-19. Sequenced by immunoSEQ multiplex PCR; TCRdb stores in-frame clones only, minus some. Counted here are 200,000 to 300,000 clones, just under 90% occurring once; the ten biggest clones make up 3% to 4.5%. Material: peripheral blood. All receptors come from a middle-aged woman with acute or convalescent COVID-19.

This chain connects TRBV25-1 to TRBJ1-3, with 7 nucleotides matching TRBD1. The junction had 7 bases not matched to a gene; V was cut back by 3 bases and J by 8 bases. The CDR3 extends over 14 amino acids. CDR1 is MGHDK and CDR2 is SYGVNS in the germline V gene. CDR3 coding DNA: TGTGCCAGCAGTGAGACAGGGAGAGTGGACACCATATATTTT. Translated: CASSETGRVDTIYF.

The chain has TRBV4-2 and TRBJ1-1; possibly TRBD1 for D (6 bases). V was trimmed by 4 bases and J by 4 bases, leaving 16 bases between them. The CDR3 consists of 15 residues. Germline assignment: CDR1 LGHNA and CDR2 YNFKEQ. CDR3 DNA: TGTGCCAGCAGCCCAACACAGGGACGAGGCACTGAAGCTTTCTTT. Its protein product is CASSPTQGRGTEAFF.